Presented here are 27 T cell receptor beta chains from one specimen sequenced in a study of blood T cell repertoires in COVID-19. Profiling relied on immunoSEQ multiplex PCR, and the TCRdb table lists in-frame clones only, not all of them. This sample has roughly 56,000 clones, with over 80% found just once. The specimen was peripheral blood. All receptors derive from a man aged 65-85 years with acute or convalescent COVID-19.

In this sample, this clone turned up once. V gene TRBV15 combines with J gene TRBJ1-1; possibly TRBD1 for D (6 bases). Germline values: CDR1 LNHNV, CDR2 YYDKDF (reference sequence). The CDR3 covers 14 residues. Deletions cut 1 base from V and 5 bases from J, with 11 bases between. In nucleotides, the CDR3 is TGTGCCACCAGCAGAGGGGGGGGGCGGACTGAAGCTTTCTTT. Its protein is CATSRGGGRTEAFF.

There are a few counts of this clone. This rearrangement joins TRBV5-1 to TRBJ1-6; D unresolved. Germline assignment: CDR1 SGHRS and CDR2 YFSETQ. The V and J ends lost 4 bases and 3 bases respectively, with 8 bases between them. This CDR3 has 14 residues. The CDR3 DNA is TGCGCCAGCAGCCCGGGAAGCTATAATTCACCCCTCCACTTT. This encodes CASSPGSYNSPLHF.

The chain carries TRBV27 and TRBJ2-1, with D uncertain. The CDR3 consists of 17 residues. V dropped 0 bases and J dropped 0 bases, with 12 bases sitting between them. The germline V gene encodes CDR1 MNHEY and CDR2 SMNVEV (reference sequence). The CDR3 is CASSLSMTASSYNEQFF. As DNA, the CDR3 is TGTGCCAGCAGTTTATCGATGACTGCCTCCTCCTACAATGAGCAGTTCTTC.

In its sample, this clone was seen once. The rearrangement links TRBV5-1 to TRBJ2-5, with 9 nucleotides matching TRBD1. Germline V lookup: CDR1 SGHRS, CDR2 YFSETQ. The V and J ends lost 3 bases and 5 bases, in that order; junction bases with no gene match: 2. The CDR3 extends over 13 amino acids. The CDR3 coding sequence is TGCGCCAGCAGCTCCGGGACAGGGGAGACCCAGTACTTC. Its protein is CASSSGTGETQYF. Full variable domain (remainder filled in from reference TRBV5-1 and TRBJ2-5): KAGVTQTPRYLIKTRGQQVTLSCSPISGHRSVSWYQQTPGQGLQFLFEYFSETQRNKGNFPGRFSGRQFSNSRSEMNVSTLELGDSALYLCASSSGTGETQYFGPGTRLLVL.

The genes are TRBV5-1 and TRBJ2-7; TRBD2 might be the D (6 bases). The CDR3 loop spans 16 amino acids. Germline V gene lookup returns CDR1 SGHRS and CDR2 YFSETQ. Trimming removed 4 bases from V and 0 bases from J, with 17 bases in between. This chain's CDR3 is CASSQGVVAASYEQYF. The CDR3 DNA reads TGCGCCAGCAGCCAAGGGGTGGTAGCGGCCTCCTACGAGCAGTACTTC.

The V call is TRBV9, the J call TRBJ1-1; 8 bases fit TRBD1. The CDR3 runs 14 residues. Germline V gene sequence: CDR1 SGDLS, CDR2 YYNGEE. The trim removed 3 bases at V and 3 bases at J, leaving 4 bases unmatched. CDR3 nucleotide sequence: TGTGCCAGCAGCGCTATACAGGGGGACACTGAAGCTTTCTTT. Protein product: CASSAIQGDTEAFF.

This clone counts as medium-sized (0.01 to 0.1%). The CDR3 reads CASSQWDRGANYGYTF. Written as DNA, the CDR3 is TGTGCCAGCAGCCAATGGGACAGGGGTGCGAACTATGGCTACACCTTC. This chain connects TRBV3-1 (or the pseudogene TRBV3-2) to TRBJ1-2; 10 nucleotides align to TRBD1. CDR1 and CDR2 from the germline V gene are LGHDT and YNNKEL (reference sequence). V shed 2 bases and J 2 bases; nucleotides not matched to a gene: 5. This CDR3 is built from 16 residues.

This clone is a singleton in its sample. This chain links TRBV21-1 with TRBJ2-3; the DNA was not used to check the table's D call, TRBD2. TRBV21-1 is a known pseudogene. This CDR3 spans 16 amino acids. The CDR3 bases are TGTGCCAGCAGCACCCCGGGACTAGGTCTCTCAGATACGCAGTATTTT. The encoded protein is CASSTPGLGLSDTQYF.

The CDR3 spells CASQMRENYGYTF. CDR3 DNA: TGCGCCAGCCAAATGCGGGAAAACTATGGCTACACCTTC. The chain uses TRBV10-2 and TRBJ1-2, with unresolved D. The V gene's germline CDR1 is WSHSY and CDR2 SAAADI. The CDR3 has 13 amino acids. V lost 8 bases and J lost 2, with 12 bases in between.

The genes are TRBV2 and TRBJ2-3; possibly TRBD2 for D (6 bases). The CDR3 is 12 residues long. V was shortened by 11 bases and J by 0 bases, with 9 bases between the two germline ends. Germline CDR1 and CDR2: SNHLY and FYNNEI. The CDR3 here is CASGGSTDTQYF. CDR3 coding DNA: TGTGCCTCCGGGGGTAGCACAGATACGCAGTATTTT.

This chain uses TRBV4-1 with TRBJ2-1, with 12 bases that match TRBD2. Trimming took 5 bases from V and 10 from J; bases not matched to a gene: 6. This CDR3 has 14 residues. Germline-derived CDR1 and CDR2 are MGHRA and YSYEKL. DNA of the CDR3: TGCGCCAGCAGCGCACTAGCGGGGGGCACCGAGCAGTTCTTC. As protein: CASSALAGGTEQFF.

This clone is a singleton in its sample. The V call is TRBV4-2, the J call TRBJ1-5, with TRBD1 identical over 9 bases. CDR3 length: 18 residues. In germline, CDR1 is LGHNA, CDR2 YNFKEQ. V lost 2 bases and J lost 7; bases outside the gene matches: 15. The CDR3: CASSQFPVEDRGGQPQHF. The CDR3 DNA follows: TGTGCCAGCAGCCAATTTCCGGTGGAGGACAGGGGAGGGCAGCCCCAGCATTTT.

The chain employs TRBV7-9 and TRBJ2-1; TRBD2 matches at 9 bases. Germline trimming cut 1 base from V and 8 bases from J; bases unmatched to any gene: 6. Germline V lookup: CDR1 SEHNR, CDR2 FQNEAQ (reference sequence). CDR3 size: 15 residues. The CDR3 DNA follows: TGTGCCAGCAGCTTAGGAGGCGGGGGGGCTGATGAGCAGTTCTTC. Encoded protein: CASSLGGGGADEQFF.

The CDR3 spells CATTRGRDNQPQHF. The CDR3 DNA sequence: TGTGCCACCACCCGGGGGAGAGACAATCAGCCCCAGCATTTT. The rearrangement joins TRBV15 to TRBJ1-5; TRBD1 might be the D (5 bases). This CDR3 has 14 amino acids. The V gene's germline CDR1 is LNHNV and CDR2 YYDKDF (reference sequence). V was pared by 7 bases and J by 3 bases, with 13 bases between.

This clone was picked up one time. This rearrangement joins TRBV7-3 to TRBJ2-3; 7 nucleotides align to TRBD1. This CDR3 contains 15 residues. Germline trimming cut 2 bases from V and 1 base from J; bases unmatched to any gene: 3. Per germline, CDR1 SGHTA and CDR2 FQGTGA. CDR3 coding DNA: TGTGCCAGCAGCTTAGACAGGGTAGGCACAGATACGCAGTATTTT. Its protein is CASSLDRVGTDTQYF.

This clone was picked up one time. This rearrangement joins TRBV5-6 to TRBJ2-2; 10 nucleotides match TRBD1. Trimming at V came to 5 bases and at J to 4 bases, leaving 8 bases not matched to a gene. The CDR3 runs to 16 residues. Germline V gives CDR1 SGHDT, CDR2 YYEEEE. CDR3 DNA sequence: TGTGCCAGCAGTAGACCGGGACAGGGGTTCACCGGGGAGCTGTTTTTT. This codes for CASSRPGQGFTGELFF.

V gene TRBV2 combines with J gene TRBJ1-1, with 11 bases matching TRBD1. The junction had 6 bases not matched to a gene; V was cut back by 7 bases and J by 5 bases. The CDR3 covers 14 residues. Germline lookup yields CDR1 SNHLY and CDR2 FYNNEI. The DNA of the CDR3 is TGTGCCAGCACCGGACAGGGGGCGAGGACTGAAGCTTTCTTT. Its translation: CASTGQGARTEAFF.

The chain has TRBV28 and TRBJ1-5, with a tentative D call TRBD1 (5 bases). V dropped 3 bases and J dropped 1 base, with 10 bases sitting between them. Looked up from germline, CDR1 is MDHEN and CDR2 is SYDVKM. This CDR3 has 15 residues. CDR3 sequence reads: CASSFYRRSNQPQHF. CDR3 bases: TGTGCCAGCAGTTTTTACAGGAGAAGCAATCAGCCCCAGCATTTT. The full variable domain, in which reference TRBV28 and TRBJ1-5 provide the parts outside the CDR3, is DVKVTQSSRYLVKRTGEKVFLECVQDMDHENMFWYRQDPGLGLRLIYFSYDVKMKEKGDIPEGYSVSREKKERFSLILESASTNQTSMYLCASSFYRRSNQPQHFGDGTRLSIL.

The chain has TRBV19 and TRBJ1-2; D possibly corresponds to TRBD1 (5 bases). The CDR3 runs 16 residues. The V end was cut by 2 bases, the J end by 0 bases, with 13 bases between. Germline V gene lookup returns CDR1 LNHDA and CDR2 SQIVND (reference sequence). CDR3 DNA: TGTGCCAGTAGTATATTCGCAGGGCACTCTAACTATGGCTACACCTTC. Its translation: CASSIFAGHSNYGYTF.

This rearrangement joins TRBV10-3 to TRBJ2-2, with a possible D match to TRBD1 (8 bases). V dropped 0 bases and J dropped 4 bases, with 15 bases sitting between them. The CDR3 covers 17 residues. Germline loops: CDR1 ENHRY, CDR2 SYGVKD. This chain's CDR3 is CAISESWTGRGTGELFF. The CDR3, as DNA: TGTGCCATCAGTGAGTCATGGACAGGGAGGGGCACCGGGGAGCTGTTTTTT.

This chain connects TRBV28 to TRBJ2-5; 11 nucleotides align to TRBD1. Losses at the gene ends were 6 bases for V and 7 bases for J; bases not matched to a gene: 10. The CDR3 is made up of 15 amino acids. The germline CDR1 and CDR2 sequences are MDHEN and SYDVKM. CDR3: CASSRTGGLGVTQYF. The DNA for the CDR3 is TGTGCCAGCAGCCGGACAGGGGGCTTAGGAGTGACCCAGTACTTC.

The chain employs TRBV28 and TRBJ1-1; no clear D gene. The germline CDR1 and CDR2 sequences are MDHEN and SYDVKM. The germline V and J ends were trimmed by 4 bases and 4 bases, with 10 bases remaining between them. The length of the CDR3 is 13 residues. This chain's CDR3 is CASSSFYGTEAFF. The CDR3 region has the DNA TGTGCCAGCAGTTCCTTCTACGGCACTGAAGCTTTCTTT.

This chain joins TRBV6-5 and TRBJ1-1; D not resolved. Germline lookup yields CDR1 MNHEY and CDR2 SVGAGI. The CDR3 covers 10 residues. The ends were cut back, 5 bases at V and 7 bases at J, with 5 bases in the middle. The CDR3 sequence is CASSRVEAFF. In nucleotides, the CDR3 is TGTGCCAGCAGTCGCGTTGAAGCTTTCTTT.

V gene TRBV4-2 combines with J gene TRBJ2-5, with 8 bases that match TRBD2. The CDR3 runs 17 residues. Germline trimming cut 3 bases from V and 5 bases from J; bases unmatched to any gene: 14. Germline V gene data show CDR1 as LGHNA and CDR2 as YNFKEQ. This CDR3 reads CASSQVVGAGASETQYF. The CDR3 nucleotides are TGTGCCAGCAGCCAGGTGGTAGGAGCGGGGGCCTCGGAGACCCAGTACTTC.

Only one count was recorded for this clone. This chain links TRBV28 with TRBJ2-7; no definite D call. Germline V gives CDR1 MDHEN, CDR2 SYDVKM. This CDR3 is 13 amino acids long. V was pared by 7 bases and J by 2 bases, with 12 bases between. The CDR3 is CASTSKSPYEQYF. The CDR3 DNA follows: TGTGCCAGCACGTCAAAGAGTCCCTACGAGCAGTACTTC.

The genes are TRBV9 and TRBJ1-1; possible D gene TRBD1, 6 bases. Germline values: CDR1 SGDLS, CDR2 YYNGEE. CDR3 length equals 15 residues. V lost 6 bases to trimming and J lost 1 base, with 16 bases between them. The CDR3 spells CASTQPTGSNTEAFF. CDR3 nucleotides: TGTGCCAGCACCCAGCCCACAGGGTCGAACACTGAAGCTTTCTTT.

The chain couples TRBV3-1 (or the pseudogene TRBV3-2) to TRBJ1-4; possible D gene TRBD1, 5 bases. V lost 5 bases and J lost 7, with 11 bases in between. The CDR3 length is 13 residues. Germline-derived CDR1 and CDR2 are LGHDT and YNNKEL (reference sequence). CDR3 DNA: TGTGCCAGCAGCGGAGGGGAGGGTGAAAAACTGTTTTTT. The encoded protein is CASSGGEGEKLFF.